This TCR beta chain originates from a study of blood T cell repertoires in COVID-19 (dated by TCRdb to 2018 to 2021). Background for the entire study: Collaborator samples came from the United States, Italy and Spain and covered acute and convalescent phases of COVID-19. Samples came from the ongoing ImmuneRACE study (first 160 participants) plus 1,254 subjects from 6 global collaborators. A freely available public database, intended as a resource for researchers studying the immune response to SARS-CoV-2, is where the repertoires were released. HLA class I and class II types, where available, came from metadata supplied by the sample provider rather than from assay-based typing. Nearly every sample came with metadata listing a de-identified subject ID, COVID-19 status, age in years and sex. The dataset comprised deeply sampled blood TCRbeta repertoires from subjects exposed to, actively infected with, or recovered from COVID-19. The prospective study material was composed of cDNA or gDNA derived from T cells, B-cell-depleted T cells, or PBMCs.

In regard to this clone: Its cognate antigen has yet to be identified. No base quality values were provided; no much bigger clone lies one nucleotide off.

The paper as a whole reports these results and caveats: The quantity of clinical and demographic metadata differed by source and by participant and was supplied without curation.

From its cysteine to its phenylalanine, the CDR3 spans 13 amino acids. The CDR3 DNA has 39 bases and is translated from base 1. V is clipped by 6 bases and J by 9 bases, and the sequence between their germline boundaries is 15 bases long. CDR1 MNHEY and CDR2 SVGAGI are derived from the germline V gene. Each collaborating institution followed its own protocols to collect whole blood in K2EDTA tubes. For TCRbeta analysis, collaborators shipped samples in one of three forms: frozen whole blood, isolated PBMCs, or DNA extracted from either of those sample types. The immunoSEQ Assay, a bias-controlled multiplex PCR, was used to amplify TCRbeta CDR3 regions from genomic DNA. In the original analysis: Nucleated cell counts per sample were estimated from amplification of reference gene primers within the assay. Sequence reads were collapsed and filtered to measure the absolute abundance of every unique TCRbeta CDR3 rearrangement. For each sample, productive Simpson clonality was calculated by taking the square root of Simpson's diversity index across productive rearrangements. Sourced from immuneACCESS, this table was stored by TCRdb with only in-frame sequences that have V and J called. A share of the clones is absent; for the studies checked, an unresolved V gene accounts for under half, and the remainder has no known explanation. That table supplies the V and J calls and clone size; D and trimming were determined from the DNA. The sample table records tens of thousands of clones; under 95% of these occur just once. Roughly 1.5% of the sample comes from the top ten.

The chain was built from TRBV6-5 and TRBJ1-3; TRBD1 could be the D gene, as 5 bases match. Sequenced: peripheral blood. This TCR was recovered from a human donor in a cohort sampled during active COVID-19. The CDR3 sequence is CASSPGIDGTIYF. The DNA is TGTGCCAGCAGCCCAGGGATCGACGGCACCATATATTTT.